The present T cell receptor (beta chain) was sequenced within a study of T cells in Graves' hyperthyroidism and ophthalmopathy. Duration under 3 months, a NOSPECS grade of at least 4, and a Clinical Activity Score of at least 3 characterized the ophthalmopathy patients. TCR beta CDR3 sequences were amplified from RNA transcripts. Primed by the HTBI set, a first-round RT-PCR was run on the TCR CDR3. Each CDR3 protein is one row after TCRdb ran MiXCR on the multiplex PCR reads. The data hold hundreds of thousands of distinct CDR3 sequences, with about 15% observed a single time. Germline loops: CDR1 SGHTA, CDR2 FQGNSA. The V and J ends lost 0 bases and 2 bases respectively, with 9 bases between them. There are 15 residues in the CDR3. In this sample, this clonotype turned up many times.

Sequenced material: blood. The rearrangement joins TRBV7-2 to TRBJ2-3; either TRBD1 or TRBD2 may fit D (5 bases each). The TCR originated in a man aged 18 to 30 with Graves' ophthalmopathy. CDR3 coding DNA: TGTGCCAGCAGCTTAGCGCCGGGGACCACAGATACGCAGTATTTT. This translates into CASSLAPGTTDTQYF.